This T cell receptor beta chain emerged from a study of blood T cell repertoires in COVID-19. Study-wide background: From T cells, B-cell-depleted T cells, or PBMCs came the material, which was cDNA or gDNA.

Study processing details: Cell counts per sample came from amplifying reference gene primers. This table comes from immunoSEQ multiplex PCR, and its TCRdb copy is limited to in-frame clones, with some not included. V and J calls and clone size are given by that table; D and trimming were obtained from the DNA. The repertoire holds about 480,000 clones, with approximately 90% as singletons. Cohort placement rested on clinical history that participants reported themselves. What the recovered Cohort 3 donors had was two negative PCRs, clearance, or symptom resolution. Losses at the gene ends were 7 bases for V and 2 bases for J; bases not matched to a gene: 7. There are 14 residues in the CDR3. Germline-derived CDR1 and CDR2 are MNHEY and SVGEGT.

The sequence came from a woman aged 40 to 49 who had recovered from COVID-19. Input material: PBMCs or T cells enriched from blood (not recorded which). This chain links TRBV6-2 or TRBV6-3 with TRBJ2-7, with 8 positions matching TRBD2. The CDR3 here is CASTPGGLAYEQYF. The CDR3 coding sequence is TGTGCCAGCACCCCCGGGGGACTAGCCTACGAGCAGTACTTC.